This passage covers 2 T cell receptor beta chains from one sample sequenced in a study of OX40 agonist ivuxolimab in advanced cancers. Library creation used the immunoSEQ multiplex PCR assay. TCRdb retrieved this table from immuneACCESS and kept in-frame rearrangements only. Not all clones are present; in checked studies, unresolved V genes account for under half, and no reason is known for the remainder. A total of more than 80,000 clones appear in this sample, more than 80% of them only once. The ten largest account for more than 7% of the sample. The material sequenced was CD4+ or CD8+ T cells sorted from blood, taken in a trial of the OX40 agonist ivuxolimab. Every receptor here comes from an adult with an advanced solid tumor such as melanoma, head and neck, liver or kidney cancer.

The V call is TRBV4-3, the J call TRBJ2-3; TRBD2 agrees at 7 bases. The junction had 7 bases not matched to a gene; V was cut back by 0 bases and J by 4 bases. The CDR3 spans 16 residues. Germline lookup yields CDR1 LGHNA and CDR2 YSLEER. The CDR3 reads CASSQDNGRPADTQYF. CDR3 DNA: TGCGCCAGCAGCCAAGATAACGGGAGGCCCGCAGATACGCAGTATTTT.

This clone was observed once. The CDR3 region is CASSLNTGELFF. Written as DNA, the CDR3 is TGTGCCAGCAGCCTTAACACCGGGGAGCTGTTTTTT. This sequence joins TRBV13 and TRBJ2-2; no firm D call. CDR1 is PRHDT and CDR2 is FYEKMQ in the germline V gene (reference sequence). The V end was cut by 5 bases, the J end by 2 bases, with 3 bases between. The CDR3 contains 12 residues.